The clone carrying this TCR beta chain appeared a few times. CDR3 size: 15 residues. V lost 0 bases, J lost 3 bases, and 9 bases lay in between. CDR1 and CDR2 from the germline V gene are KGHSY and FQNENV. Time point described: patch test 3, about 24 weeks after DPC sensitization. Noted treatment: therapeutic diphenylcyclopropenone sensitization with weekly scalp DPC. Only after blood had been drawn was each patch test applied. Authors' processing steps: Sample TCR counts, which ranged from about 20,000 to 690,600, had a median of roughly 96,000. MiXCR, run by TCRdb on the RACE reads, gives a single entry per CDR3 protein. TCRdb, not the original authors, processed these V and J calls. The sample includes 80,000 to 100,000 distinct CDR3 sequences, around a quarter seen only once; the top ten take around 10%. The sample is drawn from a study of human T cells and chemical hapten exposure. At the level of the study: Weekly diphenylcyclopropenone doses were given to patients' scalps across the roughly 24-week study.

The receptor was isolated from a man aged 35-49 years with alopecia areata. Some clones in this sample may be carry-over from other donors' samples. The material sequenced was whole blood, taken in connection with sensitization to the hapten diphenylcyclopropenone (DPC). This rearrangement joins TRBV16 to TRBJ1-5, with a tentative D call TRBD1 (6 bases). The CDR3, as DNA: TGTGCCAGCAGCCAATCCGGGACAAACAATCAGCCCCAGCATTTT. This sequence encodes CASSQSGTNNQPQHF.